Listed below are T cell receptor beta chains from one sample, sequenced in a study of cytomegalovirus exposure and HLA in healthy donors. TCRdb's copy holds only in-frame clones and misses some; the assay was immunoSEQ multiplex PCR. The sample has roughly 90,000 clones; approximately 88% are singletons. Material: PBMCs. The receptors were sampled from a man between 18 and 29 years old in good health and CMV-seronegative. Each CDR3 is given without its conserved first and last residue.

cdr3_length	v_call	j_call	cdr3_aa
16	TRBV6-4	TRBJ2-5	ASSDSIRTRTDKETQY
13	TRBV5-6	TRBJ2-1	ASSPRRGGQNEQF
11	TRBV9	TRBJ1-4	ASSVREWEKLF
14	TRBV11-3	TRBJ2-1	ASSLWTLAGYNEQF
17	TRBV27	TRBJ2-7	ASSQGTGTGTLIRYEQY
14	TRBV18	TRBJ1-1	ASSPVGGQPNTEAF
14	TRBV5-1	TRBJ2-4	ASSPETGIAKNIQY
16	TRBV9	TRBJ1-1	ASSPQPGTGPWGTEAF
13	TRBV10-2	TRBJ1-2	ASSESGREAAGYT
13	TRBV19	TRBJ1-1	ASSIEIRRDTEAF
12	TRBV18	TRBJ2-7	ASTYGTSFYEQY
13	TRBV7-2	TRBJ1-5	ASSLTGQGYQPQH
13	TRBV6-6	TRBJ1-5	ASSFTPKQGLPQH
9	TRBV6-6	TRBJ1-5	ASSSNQPQH
11	TRBV5-4	TRBJ1-4	ASSLDRGEKLF
12	TRBV19	TRBJ2-7	ASSMAGTSYEQY
11	TRBV5-1	TRBJ1-2	ASSNDNQGGYT
13	TRBV14	TRBJ2-1	ASSQVLGGVGEQF
14	TRBV7-2	TRBJ2-7	ASSLGTGDSYYEQY
14	TRBV7-9	TRBJ2-1	ASSFGGLAGNDEQF
14	TRBV7-8	TRBJ2-3	ASSSGLSGSTDTQY
11	TRBV9	TRBJ1-5	ASSGSGNQPQH
15	TRBV19	TRBJ2-1	ASSKTGQVRRDNEQF
13	TRBV18	TRBJ2-7	ASSPRQGSTYEQY
13	TRBV9	TRBJ2-2	ASSARISGTGELF
12	TRBV5-1	TRBJ2-5	ASSHDRLQETQY
15	TRBV19	TRBJ1-2	ASSIRSVLGADDGYT
13	TRBV5-1	TRBJ2-1	ASSTTSGRGNEQF
13	TRBV7-9	TRBJ2-1	ASRALAGGGNEQF
13	TRBV5-4	TRBJ2-2	ASSLREWVTGELF
12	TRBV28	TRBJ1-5	ASRITGVYQPQH
13	TRBV19	TRBJ1-2	ASSTGDGAPYGYT
13	TRBV5-4	TRBJ2-5	ASSLPTRPQETQY
8	TRBV30	TRBJ1-1	ATGTGIAF
12	TRBV6-1	TRBJ2-5	ASTPRGQGETQY